The rows below give T cell receptor beta chains drawn from one sample of a study of T cell responses to AZD1222 COVID-19 vaccine. The assay was immunoSEQ multiplex PCR, and TCRdb's table has in-frame clones only and misses some. In the table there are 70,000 to 95,000 clones, roughly 88% of which are singletons. Sequenced here: peripheral blood, sampled on day 0 of MenACWY control vaccination. The source of these receptors is an adult in good health. CDR3s include the opening cysteine and the closing phenylalanine or tryptophan.

V gene	J gene	CDR3 protein
TRBV30	TRBJ2-7	CAWSVGYEQYF
TRBV5-6	TRBJ2-1	CASTGVDRGINNEQFF
TRBV27	TRBJ2-7	CASSFRFRGVGEQYF
TRBV5-1	TRBJ2-7	CASSQDSAYEQYF
TRBV9	TRBJ1-1	CASSASSGQLMNTEAFF
TRBV9	TRBJ2-1	CASSPASGRGNEQFF
TRBV29-1	TRBJ1-4	CSVEGGTATEKLFF
TRBV7-9	TRBJ1-1	CASSPRRGVLNTEAFF
TRBV10-1	TRBJ2-1	CASSESSGSQKGEFF
TRBV6-5	TRBJ1-2	CASSYTGTAEGYTF
TRBV6-5	TRBJ2-5	CASSYSGRGLQETQYF
TRBV19	TRBJ2-1	CASSIHSVVNEQFF
TRBV14	TRBJ2-7	CASSQERTMGRKEEQYF